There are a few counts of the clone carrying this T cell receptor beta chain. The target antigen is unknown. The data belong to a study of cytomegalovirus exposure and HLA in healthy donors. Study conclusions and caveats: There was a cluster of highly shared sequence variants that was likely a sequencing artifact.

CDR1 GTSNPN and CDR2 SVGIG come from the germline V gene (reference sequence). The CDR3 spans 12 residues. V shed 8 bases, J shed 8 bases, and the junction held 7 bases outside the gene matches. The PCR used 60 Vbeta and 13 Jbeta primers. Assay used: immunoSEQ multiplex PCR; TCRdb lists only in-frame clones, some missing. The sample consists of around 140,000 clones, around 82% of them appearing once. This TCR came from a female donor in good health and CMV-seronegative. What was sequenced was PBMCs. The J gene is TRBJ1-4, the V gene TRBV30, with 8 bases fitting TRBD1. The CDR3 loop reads CAGQGREEKLFF. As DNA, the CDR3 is TGTGCCGGACAGGGCCGGGAGGAAAAACTGTTTTTT.